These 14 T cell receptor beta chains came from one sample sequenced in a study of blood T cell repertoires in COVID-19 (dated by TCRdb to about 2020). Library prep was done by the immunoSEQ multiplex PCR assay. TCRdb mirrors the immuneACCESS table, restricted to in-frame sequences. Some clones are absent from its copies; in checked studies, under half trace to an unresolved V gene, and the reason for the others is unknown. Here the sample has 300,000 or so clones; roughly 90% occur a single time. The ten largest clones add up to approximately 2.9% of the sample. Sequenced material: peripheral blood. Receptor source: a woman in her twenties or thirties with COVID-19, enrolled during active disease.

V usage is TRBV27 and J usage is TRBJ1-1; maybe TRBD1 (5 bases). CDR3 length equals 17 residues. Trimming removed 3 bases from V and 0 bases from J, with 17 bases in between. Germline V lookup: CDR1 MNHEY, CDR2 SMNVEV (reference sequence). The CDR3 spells CASSFSWGSRLNTEAFF. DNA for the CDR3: TGTGCCAGCAGTTTCTCTTGGGGCAGCCGGTTGAACACTGAAGCTTTCTTT.

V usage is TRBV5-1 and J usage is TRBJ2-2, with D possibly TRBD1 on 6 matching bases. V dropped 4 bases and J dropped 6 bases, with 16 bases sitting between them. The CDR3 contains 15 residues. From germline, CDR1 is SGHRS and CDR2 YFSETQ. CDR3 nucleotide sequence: TGCGCCAGCAGCCCGCTAAAACAGGGTTCCGGGGAGCTGTTTTTT. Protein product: CASSPLKQGSGELFF.

CDR3 sequence: CSVVWLAGGPDTQYF. The CDR3 DNA follows: TGCAGCGTTGTTTGGCTAGCGGGAGGCCCAGATACGCAGTATTTT. The genes are TRBV29-1 and TRBJ2-3; 11 positions match TRBD2. CDR3 length: 15 amino acids. The ends lost 4 bases at V and 4 bases at J; junction bases unmatched: 7. From germline, CDR1 is SQVTM and CDR2 ANQGSEA.

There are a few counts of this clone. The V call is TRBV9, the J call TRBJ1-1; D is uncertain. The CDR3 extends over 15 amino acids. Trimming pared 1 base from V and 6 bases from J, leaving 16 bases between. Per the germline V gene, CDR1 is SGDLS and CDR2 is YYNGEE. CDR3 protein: CASSVYEGVRAEAFF. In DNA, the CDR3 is TGTGCCAGCAGCGTATACGAGGGAGTGCGTGCTGAAGCTTTCTTT.

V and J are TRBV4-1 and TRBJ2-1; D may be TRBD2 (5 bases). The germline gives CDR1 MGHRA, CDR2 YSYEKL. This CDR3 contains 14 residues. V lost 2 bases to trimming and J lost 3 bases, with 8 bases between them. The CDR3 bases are TGCGCCAGCAGCCAACCCACTAGCTACAATGAGCAGTTCTTC. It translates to CASSQPTSYNEQFF.

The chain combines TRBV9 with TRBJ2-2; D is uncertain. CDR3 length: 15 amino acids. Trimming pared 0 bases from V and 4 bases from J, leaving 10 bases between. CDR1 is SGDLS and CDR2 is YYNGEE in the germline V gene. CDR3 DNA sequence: TGTGCCAGCAGCGTAGGGGCCCTCCTCACCGGGGAGCTGTTTTTT. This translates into CASSVGALLTGELFF.

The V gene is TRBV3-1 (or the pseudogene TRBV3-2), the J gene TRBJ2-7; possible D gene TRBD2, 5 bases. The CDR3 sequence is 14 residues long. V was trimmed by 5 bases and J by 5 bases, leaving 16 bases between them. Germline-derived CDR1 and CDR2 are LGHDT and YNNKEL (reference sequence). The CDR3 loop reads CASSSKSSRDEQYF. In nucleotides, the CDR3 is TGTGCCAGCAGCTCAAAGTCTAGCCGGGACGAGCAGTACTTC.

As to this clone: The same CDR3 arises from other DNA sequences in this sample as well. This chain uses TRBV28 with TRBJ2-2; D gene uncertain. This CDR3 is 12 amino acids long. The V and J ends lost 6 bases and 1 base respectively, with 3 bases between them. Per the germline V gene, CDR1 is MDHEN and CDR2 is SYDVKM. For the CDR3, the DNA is TGTGCCAGCAGCCTGAACACCGGGGAGCTGTTTTTT. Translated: CASSLNTGELFF. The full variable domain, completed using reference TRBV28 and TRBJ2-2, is DVKVTQSSRYLVKRTGEKVFLECVQDMDHENMFWYRQDPGLGLRLIYFSYDVKMKEKGDIPEGYSVSREKKERFSLILESASTNQTSMYLCASSLNTGELFFGEGSRLTVL.

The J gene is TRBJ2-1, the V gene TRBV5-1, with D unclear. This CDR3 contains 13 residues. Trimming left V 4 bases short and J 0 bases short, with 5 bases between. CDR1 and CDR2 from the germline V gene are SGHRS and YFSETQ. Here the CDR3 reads CASSTNSYNEQFF. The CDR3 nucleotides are TGCGCCAGCAGCACTAACTCCTACAATGAGCAGTTCTTC.

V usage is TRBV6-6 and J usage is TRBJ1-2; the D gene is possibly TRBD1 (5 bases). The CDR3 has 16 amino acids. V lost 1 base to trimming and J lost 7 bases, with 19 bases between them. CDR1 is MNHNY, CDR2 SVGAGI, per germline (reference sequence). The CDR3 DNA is TGTGCCAGCAGTTACTGGGAGGGGAGGCTTTTTGGTGGCTACACCTTC. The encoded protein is CASSYWEGRLFGGYTF.

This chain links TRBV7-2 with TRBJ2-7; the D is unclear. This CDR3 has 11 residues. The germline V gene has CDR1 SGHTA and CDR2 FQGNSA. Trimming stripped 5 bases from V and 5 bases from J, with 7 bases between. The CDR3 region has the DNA TGTGCCAGCAGCCGAACAAACGAGCAGTACTTC. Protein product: CASSRTNEQYF.

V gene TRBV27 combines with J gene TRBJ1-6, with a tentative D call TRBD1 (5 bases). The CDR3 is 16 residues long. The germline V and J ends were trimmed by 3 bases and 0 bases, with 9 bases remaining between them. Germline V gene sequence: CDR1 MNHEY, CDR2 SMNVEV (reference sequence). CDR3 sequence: CASSLAQASYNSPLHF. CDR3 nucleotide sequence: TGTGCCAGCAGTTTGGCACAGGCCTCCTATAATTCACCCCTCCACTTT.

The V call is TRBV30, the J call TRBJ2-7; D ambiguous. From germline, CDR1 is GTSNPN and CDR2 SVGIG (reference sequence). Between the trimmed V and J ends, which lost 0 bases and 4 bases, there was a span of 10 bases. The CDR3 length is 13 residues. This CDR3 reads CAWSVLLGYEQYF. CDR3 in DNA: TGTGCCTGGAGTGTACTTCTCGGTTACGAGCAGTACTTC.

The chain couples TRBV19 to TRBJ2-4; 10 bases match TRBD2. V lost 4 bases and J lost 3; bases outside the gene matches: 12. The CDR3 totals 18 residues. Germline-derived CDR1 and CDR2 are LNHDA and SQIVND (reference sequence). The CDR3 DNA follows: TGTGCCAGTAGTAGTTCTAGCGGGAGTAAGGTAGTCAAAAACATTCAGTACTTC. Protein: CASSSSSGSKVVKNIQYF. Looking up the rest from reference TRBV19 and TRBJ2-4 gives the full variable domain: DGGITQSPKYLFRKEGQNVTLSCEQNLNHDAMYWYRQDPGQGLRLIYYSQIVNDFQKGDIAEGYSVSREKKESFPLTVTSAQKNPTAFYLCASSSSSGSKVVKNIQYFGAGTRLSVL.